The next 23 T cell receptor beta chains were all read from a single sample in a study of T cell clonotyping in hematopoietic cell transplantation. The protocol was immunoSEQ multiplex PCR, while the TCRdb copy is restricted to in-frame clones and leaves out a portion. Of around 80,000 clones listed, around 96% are singletons. The time point here: recipient sample about 28 days before transplant, after cytoreduction. This specimen consisted of peripheral blood mononuclear cells, obtained before stem cell transplant. Receptors were obtained from a woman aged 45-65 years with acute myeloid leukemia. Some clones in this sample may be carry-over from other donors' samples.

V usage is TRBV19 and J usage is TRBJ1-5; unclear D gene. This CDR3 has 16 amino acids. Germline CDR1 LNHDA, CDR2 SQIVND (reference sequence). Trimming took off 7 bases at V and 0 bases at J, with 16 bases between the two ends. CDR3 in DNA: TGTGCCAGTACCAACGCGCGCCGAGATAGCAATCAGCCCCAGCATTTT. Protein: CASTNARRDSNQPQHF.

The V call is TRBV2, the J call TRBJ1-1; D gene uncertain. The CDR3 is 13 amino acids. Per germline, CDR1 SNHLY and CDR2 FYNNEI. V shed 7 bases and J shed 2 bases, with 11 bases lying between them. The CDR3 DNA follows: TGTGCCAGCACCCCCGGGAGAAACACTGAAGCTTTCTTT. Translating gives CASTPGRNTEAFF.

V and J are TRBV5-1 and TRBJ2-7, with D possibly TRBD2 on 5 matching bases. The CDR3 runs to 14 residues. Deletions cut 4 bases from V and 2 bases from J, with 13 bases between. The germline gives CDR1 SGHRS, CDR2 YFSETQ. The CDR3 nucleotides read TGCGCCAGCAGCCACCGGGGAGAGACCTACGAGCAGTACTTC. This gives the protein CASSHRGETYEQYF.

The chain carries TRBV11-2 and TRBJ2-7; perhaps TRBD1 as D (5 bases). Germline CDR1 and CDR2: SGHAT and FQNNGV. The length of the CDR3 is 14 residues. The V and J ends lost 3 bases and 5 bases respectively, with 14 bases between them. CDR3 nucleotides: TGTGCCAGCAGCTTGGTGCAGGGCGGTGACGAGCAGTACTTC. Encoded protein: CASSLVQGGDEQYF.

The chain uses TRBV14 and TRBJ2-7, with 8 nucleotides matching TRBD1. Germline V gene data show CDR1 as SGHDN and CDR2 as FVKESK. The CDR3 loop spans 14 amino acids. Unmatched junction bases numbered 5, after V lost 3 bases and J lost 4 bases. CDR3 sequence (DNA): TGTGCCAGCAGCCACAACAGGGGGACGTACGAGCAGTACTTC. Protein product: CASSHNRGTYEQYF.

V usage is TRBV10-3 and J usage is TRBJ2-7; 9 nucleotides line up with TRBD1. The V gene end was trimmed by 4 bases and the J gene end by 5 bases; junction bases not matched to a gene: 9. Per germline, CDR1 ENHRY and CDR2 SYGVKD. The CDR3 extends over 15 amino acids. CDR3 sequence reads: CAISARDRDRDEQYF. The CDR3 DNA sequence: TGTGCCATCAGTGCGCGGGACAGGGACCGTGACGAGCAGTACTTC.

J is TRBJ2-7 and V is TRBV30; D may be TRBD1 (6 bases). The CDR3 length is 13 residues. CDR1 and CDR2 (germline): GTSNPN, SVGIG (reference sequence). The V end lost 1 base, the J end lost 4 bases, and 11 bases lay between the germline ends. CDR3 region: CAWSADRTYEQYF. The CDR3 region has the DNA TGTGCCTGGAGTGCCGACAGGACGTACGAGCAGTACTTC.

This clone showed up just once. This chain links TRBV2 with TRBJ2-7; D perhaps matches TRBD1 (5 bases). The CDR3 covers 12 residues. The germline CDR1 and CDR2 sequences are SNHLY and FYNNEI. The germline V and J ends were trimmed by 4 bases and 8 bases, with 12 bases remaining between them. CDR3 nucleotides: TGTGCCAGCAGTGGACAGTCAGAGAAGCAGTACTTC. Its translation: CASSGQSEKQYF.

The chain employs TRBV7-3 and TRBJ1-6, with 7 bases lining up with TRBD1. Germline CDR1 is SGHTA and CDR2 is FQGTGA. With 4 bases clipped from V and 4 bases from J, the junction kept 4 bases outside the gene matches. CDR3 length: 15 amino acids. The CDR3: CASSSQGGYNSPLHF. The CDR3 DNA sequence: TGTGCCAGCAGCTCCCAGGGGGGGTATAATTCACCCCTCCACTTT.

This rearrangement joins TRBV18 to TRBJ1-1; D is uncertain. The length of the CDR3 is 13 residues. V was cut by 4 bases and J by 1 base, with 7 bases left in between. Germline lookup yields CDR1 KGHSH and CDR2 LQKENI. CDR3 coding DNA: TGTGCCAGCTCACTTTCAGGGAACACTGAAGCTTTCTTT. This gives the protein CASSLSGNTEAFF.

V is TRBV30 and J is TRBJ2-7, with 8 nucleotides matching TRBD1. Germline V gene sequence: CDR1 GTSNPN, CDR2 SVGIG (reference sequence). This CDR3 is built from 14 residues. Unmatched junction bases numbered 10, after V lost 8 bases and J lost 1 base. The CDR3 reads CATIARDRSYEQYF. The CDR3 DNA is TGTGCCACAATAGCCCGGGACAGGTCCTACGAGCAGTACTTC.

The chain joins TRBV2 to TRBJ1-2; the D is unclear. V was clipped by 3 bases and J by 8 bases, with 13 bases between them. CDR1 SNHLY and CDR2 FYNNEI come from the germline V gene. The CDR3 runs to 13 residues. The chain's CDR3 is CASSDGPLGGYTF. In nucleotides, the CDR3 is TGTGCCAGCAGTGATGGACCCCTCGGGGGCTACACCTTC.

The chain is built from TRBV9 and TRBJ1-6; D might be TRBD1 (5 bases). The CDR3 loop spans 16 amino acids. The V gene lost 1 base and the J gene lost 0 bases, with 8 bases spanning the gap. Germline V CDR1 and CDR2: SGDLS, YYNGEE. CDR3 bases: TGTGCCAGCAGCGTATCACAGGACTCCTATAATTCACCCCTCCACTTT. This translates into CASSVSQDSYNSPLHF.

The V gene is TRBV5-1, the J gene TRBJ1-2; weak D call: TRBD1 (6 bases). V lost 0 bases and J 4 bases, leaving 10 bases between the germline ends. The CDR3 sequence is 14 residues long. CDR1 is SGHRS and CDR2 is YFSETQ in the germline V gene. The CDR3 reads CASSLEGQTYGYTF. The CDR3 DNA sequence: TGCGCCAGCAGCTTGGAAGGACAGACCTATGGCTACACCTTC.

The chain uses TRBV5-1 and TRBJ2-5; D possibly uses TRBD1 or TRBD2 (5 bases each). The CDR3 covers 18 residues. The germline V and J ends were trimmed by 3 bases and 2 bases, with 23 bases remaining between them. Germline V gives CDR1 SGHRS, CDR2 YFSETQ. The CDR3 DNA reads TGCGCCAGCAGCTCCTTCCGGGACGGCGAACTTGTTCAAGAGACCCAGTACTTC. Its protein product is CASSSFRDGELVQETQYF.

This clone showed up just once. This sequence joins TRBV9 and TRBJ1-2; D call uncertain. The CDR3 has 14 residues. In germline, CDR1 is SGDLS, CDR2 YYNGEE. The V gene lost 0 bases and the J gene lost 7 bases, with 13 bases spanning the gap. The CDR3 loop is CASSVVSTAVGYTF. In nucleotides, the CDR3 is TGTGCCAGCAGCGTAGTCAGTACGGCAGTTGGCTACACCTTC. Filled out from reference TRBV9 and TRBJ1-2, the complete variable domain reads DSGVTQTPKHLITATGQRVTLRCSPRSGDLSVYWYQQSLDQGLQFLIQYYNGEERAKGNILERFSAQQFPDLHSELNLSSLELGDSALYFCASSVVSTAVGYTFGSGTRLTVV.

The chain has TRBV10-1 and TRBJ2-2; D perhaps matches TRBD2 (6 bases). The V end was cut by 10 bases, the J end by 8 bases, with 17 bases between. The length of the CDR3 is 13 residues. Looked up from germline, CDR1 is WNHNN and CDR2 is SYGVQD (reference sequence). The CDR3 sequence: CATARDSVGELFF. The CDR3 nucleotides read TGCGCCACCGCTCGGGACTCCGTTGGGGAGCTGTTTTTT.

This chain uses TRBV4-1 with TRBJ1-1, with a tentative D call TRBD1 (6 bases). V lost 1 base and J 3 bases, leaving 27 bases between the germline ends. The germline gives CDR1 MGHRA, CDR2 YSYEKL. This CDR3 is 20 amino acids long. Written as DNA, the CDR3 is TGCGCCAGCAGCCAAGTTTTCCGTCGCCCCACGGACAGTTATGACACTGAAGCTTTCTTT. Translating gives CASSQVFRRPTDSYDTEAFF.

V and J are TRBV4-1 and TRBJ2-2, with 11 bases matching TRBD1. The CDR3 extends over 15 amino acids. CDR1 and CDR2 (germline): MGHRA, YSYEKL. Unmatched junction bases numbered 6, after V lost 5 bases and J lost 7 bases. The CDR3 DNA sequence: TGCGCCAGCAGCAACGGACAGGGGGCTTACGGGGAGCTGTTTTTT. This gives the protein CASSNGQGAYGELFF.

The chain combines TRBV11-2 with TRBJ2-7; D is possibly TRBD1 (5 bases). The V end was cut by 5 bases, the J end by 6 bases, with 17 bases between. Germline CDR1 and CDR2: SGHAT and FQNNGV. The CDR3 is 14 residues long. The DNA of the CDR3 is TGTGCCAGCAGCCGGATTAGGGGCTTAGGCGAGCAGTACTTC. It translates to CASSRIRGLGEQYF.

The chain employs TRBV5-1 and TRBJ2-3, with 9 bases fitting TRBD2. CDR1 and CDR2 (germline): SGHRS, YFSETQ. The V gene end was trimmed by 2 bases and the J gene end by 4 bases; junction bases not matched to a gene: 5. This CDR3 spans 15 amino acids. CDR3 coding DNA: TGCGCCAGCAGCTTAGAACAGCGGGGGGCAGATACGCAGTATTTT. Translation gives CASSLEQRGADTQYF.

The chain couples TRBV11-2 to TRBJ1-1, with D uncertain. CDR1 and CDR2 from the germline V gene are SGHAT and FQNNGV. The germline V and J ends were trimmed by 4 bases and 11 bases, with 17 bases remaining between them. This CDR3 has 13 residues. The DNA for the CDR3 is TGTGCCAGCAGCTCTGCGGCGAGCAGCTCGGCTTTCTTT. Residues: CASSSAASSSAFF. Complete variable domain (other parts from reference TRBV11-2 and TRBJ1-1): EAGVAQSPRYKIIEKRQSVAFWCNPISGHATLYWYQQILGQGPKLLIQFQNNGVVDDSQLPKDRFSAERLKGVDSTLKIQPAKLEDSAVYLCASSSAASSSAFFGQGTRLTVV.

The V and J genes are TRBV5-1 and TRBJ2-2; perhaps D is TRBD1 or TRBD2 (5 bases each). Germline CDR1 is SGHRS and CDR2 is YFSETQ. The germline V and J ends were trimmed by 1 base and 1 base, with 11 bases remaining between them. The CDR3 length is 16 residues. In DNA, the CDR3 is TGCGCCAGCAGCTTGATGGGACGGTGGAACACCGGGGAGCTGTTTTTT. Residues: CASSLMGRWNTGELFF.